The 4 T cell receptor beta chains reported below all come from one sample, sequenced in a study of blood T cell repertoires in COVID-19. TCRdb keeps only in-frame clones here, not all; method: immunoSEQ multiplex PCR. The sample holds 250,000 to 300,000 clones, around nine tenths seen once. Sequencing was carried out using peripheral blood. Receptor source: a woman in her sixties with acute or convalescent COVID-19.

The CDR3 DNA reads TGCGCCAGCAGCTCGTTGGGCCAAGCTTTCTTT. Translating it yields CASSSLGQAFF. The chain joins TRBV5-1 to TRBJ1-1; D call uncertain. The germline gives CDR1 SGHRS, CDR2 YFSETQ. The CDR3 loop spans 11 amino acids. Between the trimmed V and J ends, which lost 3 bases and 9 bases, there was a span of 9 bases.

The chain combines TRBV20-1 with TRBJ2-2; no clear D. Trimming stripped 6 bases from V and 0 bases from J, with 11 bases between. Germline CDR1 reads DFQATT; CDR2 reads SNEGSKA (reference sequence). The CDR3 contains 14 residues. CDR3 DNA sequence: TGCAGTGCGAGTGGTCAGACGAACACCGGGGAGCTGTTTTTT. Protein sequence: CSASGQTNTGELFF.

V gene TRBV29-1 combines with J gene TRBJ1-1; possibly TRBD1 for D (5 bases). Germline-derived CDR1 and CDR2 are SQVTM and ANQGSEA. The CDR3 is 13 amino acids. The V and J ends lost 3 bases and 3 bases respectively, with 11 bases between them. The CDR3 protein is CSVEGGAYTEAFF. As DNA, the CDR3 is TGCAGCGTTGAGGGAGGGGCTTACACTGAAGCTTTCTTT.

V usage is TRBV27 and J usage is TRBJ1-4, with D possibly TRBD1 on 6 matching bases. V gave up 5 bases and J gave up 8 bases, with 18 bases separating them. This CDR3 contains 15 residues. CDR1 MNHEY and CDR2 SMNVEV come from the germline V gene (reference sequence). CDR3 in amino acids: CASSGRGAPGEKLFF. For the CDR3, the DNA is TGTGCCAGCAGTGGCCGGGGGGCCCCAGGGGAAAAACTGTTTTTT.